This passage covers 32 T cell receptor beta chains from one sample sequenced in a study of blood T cell repertoires in COVID-19. Using immunoSEQ multiplex PCR, the repertoire was profiled, and TCRdb retains in-frame clones only, with some absent. The sample lists about 78,000 clones, roughly 73% occurring once. The sample was peripheral blood. The receptors were sampled from a human donor in a cohort sampled during active COVID-19.

The chain uses TRBV11-3 and TRBJ2-1, with TRBD2 identical over 10 bases. CDR1 SGHNT and CDR2 YENEEA come from the germline V gene. The CDR3 totals 15 residues. V shed 4 bases and J 6 bases; nucleotides not matched to a gene: 6. The CDR3 DNA follows: TGTGCCAGCAGCTCAGCGGGGGGGCCCGGCAATGAGCAGTTCTTC. Its translation is CASSSAGGPGNEQFF.

The V call is TRBV5-4, the J call TRBJ1-6; D uncertain. The CDR3 totals 18 residues. The V end lost 4 bases, the J end lost 0 bases, and 17 bases lay between the germline ends. CDR1 and CDR2 (germline): SGHNT, YYREEE (reference sequence). This CDR3 reads CASSPGGIPSSYNSPLHF. CDR3 nucleotides: TGTGCCAGCAGCCCTGGAGGGATTCCAAGCTCCTATAATTCACCCCTCCACTTT.

J is TRBJ2-5 and V is TRBV12-3 or TRBV12-4; D may be TRBD1 (6 bases). The CDR3 runs 13 residues. V was shortened by 4 bases and J by 7 bases, with 13 bases between the two germline ends. The CDR3 region is CASSYREFGTQYF. In DNA, the CDR3 is TGTGCCAGCAGTTACAGGGAATTTGGGACCCAGTACTTC.

This clone was found once. V is TRBV2 and J is TRBJ1-2, with D unclear. Trimming took 1 base from V and 8 from J, leaving 20 bases between them. CDR3 length: 16 residues. Germline V gives CDR1 SNHLY, CDR2 FYNNEI. The CDR3 here is CASSEGRVTGSPGYTF. Here the CDR3 DNA reads TGTGCCAGCAGTGAAGGGCGGGTAACGGGGAGTCCGGGCTACACCTTC.

The chain joins TRBV6-6 to TRBJ2-1; tentative D call: TRBD2 (6 bases). V lost 7 bases, J lost 0 bases, and 10 bases lay in between. Germline V gene data show CDR1 as MNHNY and CDR2 as SVGAGI (reference sequence). The CDR3 covers 14 residues. The CDR3, as DNA: TGTGCCAGCAATGTAGCGGTCTCCTACAATGAGCAGTTCTTC. As protein: CASNVAVSYNEQFF.

The J gene is TRBJ2-6, the V gene TRBV2; maybe TRBD1 (6 bases). V lost 1 base and J 4 bases, leaving 11 bases between the germline ends. The CDR3 runs to 16 residues. Germline assignment: CDR1 SNHLY and CDR2 FYNNEI. The CDR3 DNA sequence: TGTGCCAGCAGTGAAGGGGGGCTAATAGGGGCCAACGTCCTGACTTTC. Encoded protein: CASSEGGLIGANVLTF.

CDR3 sequence: CSASSGGGPYNEQFF. As DNA, the CDR3 is TGCAGTGCTAGTTCGGGCGGGGGGCCCTACAATGAGCAGTTCTTC. The V call is TRBV20-1, the J call TRBJ2-1, with 8 bases lining up with TRBD2. The J segment lost 2 bases and the V segment lost 3 bases, leaving 6 bases of the junction unmatched. Germline V gene lookup returns CDR1 DFQATT and CDR2 SNEGSKA (reference sequence). This CDR3 comprises 15 residues.

The J gene is TRBJ1-1, the V gene TRBV10-3; 7 nucleotides line up with TRBD1. The V segment lost 5 bases and the J segment 0 bases; nucleotides outside the gene matches: 12. Looked up from germline, CDR1 is ENHRY and CDR2 is SYGVKD. The CDR3 is made up of 17 amino acids. The CDR3, as DNA: TGTGCCATCAGTACAACTCGGACAGGAGGCATGAACACTGAAGCTTTCTTT. Protein: CAISTTRTGGMNTEAFF.

The chain uses TRBV5-5 and TRBJ2-7; 8 nucleotides match TRBD1. V shed 5 bases, J shed 6 bases, and the junction held 4 bases outside the gene matches. Per germline, CDR1 SGHKS and CDR2 YYEKEE (reference sequence). The CDR3 runs 12 residues. This chain's CDR3 is CASSLQGGEQYF. The CDR3 coding sequence is TGTGCCAGCAGTTTACAGGGGGGCGAGCAGTACTTC.

The chain links TRBV6-5 to TRBJ2-7, with TRBD2 identical over 10 bases. Germline-derived CDR1 and CDR2 are MNHEY and SVGAGI. The CDR3 runs 15 residues. V shed 5 bases and J 0 bases; nucleotides not matched to a gene: 4. The CDR3 here is CASSLVAGGSYEQYF. The CDR3 nucleotides read TGTGCCAGCAGTCTCGTAGCGGGGGGCTCCTACGAGCAGTACTTC.

The chain couples TRBV6-1 to TRBJ1-3; unclear D gene. The CDR3 is made up of 18 amino acids. Trimming left V 0 bases short and J 2 bases short, with 17 bases between. Germline loops: CDR1 MNHNS, CDR2 SASEGT. CDR3 region: CASSEARVREGPGNTIYF. The CDR3 nucleotides read TGTGCCAGCAGTGAAGCGCGGGTTCGGGAAGGCCCTGGAAACACCATATATTTT.

The genes are TRBV6-5 and TRBJ1-6; D gene unclear. CDR1 MNHEY and CDR2 SVGAGI come from the germline V gene. The CDR3 runs 13 residues. Trimming removed 2 bases from V and 9 bases from J, with 8 bases in between. CDR3 in amino acids: CASSYEESSPLHF. CDR3 coding DNA: TGTGCCAGCAGTTACGAAGAGAGTTCACCCCTCCACTTT.

V usage is TRBV3-1 (or the pseudogene TRBV3-2) and J usage is TRBJ2-7, with 7 positions matching TRBD1. Per the germline V gene, CDR1 is LGHDT and CDR2 is YNNKEL (reference sequence). Losses at the gene ends were 4 bases for V and 2 bases for J; bases not matched to a gene: 2. This CDR3 comprises 13 residues. This CDR3 reads CASSPRGTYEQYF. CDR3 nucleotide sequence: TGTGCCAGCAGCCCCAGGGGGACCTACGAGCAGTACTTC.

This chain joins TRBV12-3 or TRBV12-4 and TRBJ1-1; D is unclear. This CDR3 has 12 amino acids. V shed 1 base and J shed 4 bases, with 4 bases lying between them. The CDR3 sequence is CASSLESTEAFF. The CDR3 DNA is TGTGCCAGCAGTTTAGAGAGCACTGAAGCTTTCTTT.

The V and J genes are TRBV6-5 and TRBJ1-3; no clear D. Germline V gene lookup returns CDR1 MNHEY and CDR2 SVGAGI. The CDR3 runs to 16 residues. The V gene lost 0 bases and the J gene lost 0 bases, with 9 bases spanning the gap. The CDR3 region is CASSYSPEISGNTIYF. CDR3 bases: TGTGCCAGCAGTTACTCACCGGAGATCTCTGGAAACACCATATATTTT.

This clone was found once. This sequence joins TRBV11-3 and TRBJ2-5, with D tentatively TRBD1 (5 bases). CDR1 is SGHNT, CDR2 YENEEA, per germline. The CDR3 consists of 14 residues. V was cut by 5 bases and J by 1 base, with 11 bases left in between. This chain's CDR3 is CASSEQESQETQYF. The CDR3 DNA reads TGTGCCAGCAGCGAACAGGAGTCCCAAGAGACCCAGTACTTC.

V and J are TRBV4-2 and TRBJ1-1; TRBD1 is a possible D gene (6 bases). The germline CDR1 and CDR2 sequences are LGHNA and YNFKEQ. The V and J ends lost 0 bases and 3 bases respectively, with 11 bases between them. This CDR3 comprises 15 residues. Here the CDR3 DNA reads TGTGCCAGCAGCCAAGAACGGGGGGCTTACACTGAAGCTTTCTTT. Translated, it gives CASSQERGAYTEAFF.

The rearrangement joins TRBV5-8 to TRBJ2-7; D ambiguous. Trimming cost V 10 bases and J 3 bases, with 20 bases left between them. The CDR3 loop spans 14 amino acids. Germline lookup yields CDR1 SGHTS and CDR2 YDEGEE. The CDR3 region has the DNA TGTGCCGGTTACACCCGGCCTGAGGACTACGAGCAGTACTTC. It is translated as CAGYTRPEDYEQYF.

V and J are TRBV5-1 and TRBJ1-6; TRBD1 matches 10 bases. CDR1 and CDR2 from the germline V gene are SGHRS and YFSETQ. Unmatched junction bases numbered 5, after V lost 2 bases and J lost 9 bases. The CDR3 has 15 residues. The CDR3 DNA is TGCGCCAGCAGCTTTTCATGGGACAGGGGTTCACCCCTCCACTTT. It encodes CASSFSWDRGSPLHF.

The chain couples TRBV5-6 to TRBJ2-1, with TRBD2 matching over 9 bases. Germline CDR1 is SGHDT and CDR2 is YYEEEE. The CDR3 is 13 amino acids. V lost 1 base, J lost 10 bases, and 3 bases stayed unmatched. CDR3 nucleotide sequence: TGTGCCAGCAGCTTGTCTCTAGCGGGGGAGCAGTTCTTC. This sequence encodes CASSLSLAGEQFF.

CDR3 sequence: CAIRGGTNEKLFF. CDR3 in DNA: TGTGCCATCCGGGGAGGTACTAATGAAAAACTGTTTTTT. J is TRBJ1-4 and V is TRBV10-3; the D is unclear. Trimming removed 8 bases from V and 2 bases from J, with 9 bases in between. CDR1 is ENHRY, CDR2 SYGVKD, per germline. The CDR3 consists of 13 residues.

This clone occurred a few times. The chain links TRBV5-1 to TRBJ2-7, with a weak D call TRBD2 (5 bases). Deletions cut 4 bases from V and 6 bases from J, with 17 bases between. The CDR3 consists of 14 residues. Germline CDR1 reads SGHRS; CDR2 reads YFSETQ. The CDR3 DNA sequence: TGCGCCAGCAGCCCCGGGATCCAAGCACGCGAGCAGTACTTC. Its translation is CASSPGIQAREQYF.

The J gene is TRBJ1-5, the V gene TRBV6-5; 7 bases align to TRBD1. Trimming removed 10 bases from V and 4 bases from J; junction bases left unmatched: 13. This CDR3 has 15 amino acids. Germline CDR1 MNHEY, CDR2 SVGAGI. In DNA, the CDR3 is TGTGCCACCAGGGGAGACAGGGCTTCTAATCAGCCCCAGCATTTT. This translates into CATRGDRASNQPQHF.

This clone was picked up many times. The V gene is TRBV10-1, the J gene TRBJ2-2; 9 nucleotides match TRBD1. V shed 4 bases, J shed 6 bases, and the junction held 0 bases outside the gene matches. Germline V gene sequence: CDR1 WNHNN, CDR2 SYGVQD (reference sequence). This CDR3 spans 13 amino acids. CDR3: CASSGTGAGELFF. Here the CDR3 DNA reads TGCGCCAGCAGTGGGACAGGGGCCGGGGAGCTGTTTTTT.

The chain combines TRBV7-3 with TRBJ2-5; a possible D gene is TRBD1 (5 bases). V lost 4 bases and J lost 0, with 12 bases in between. From germline, CDR1 is SGHTA and CDR2 FQGTGA. The CDR3 consists of 15 residues. CDR3 DNA: TGTGCCAGCAGCTCCGCAGGGTCCGACCAAGAGACCCAGTACTTC. This encodes CASSSAGSDQETQYF. Complete variable domain (other parts from reference TRBV7-3 and TRBJ2-5): GAGVSQTPSNKVTEKGKYVELRCDPISGHTALYWYRQSLGQGPEFLIYFQGTGAADDSGLPNDRFFAVRPEGSVSTLKIQRTERGDSAVYLCASSSAGSDQETQYFGPGTRLLVL.

The chain is built from TRBV7-2 and TRBJ2-3, with 10 bases aligning to TRBD2. The CDR3 totals 16 residues. Germline CDR1 SGHTA, CDR2 FQGNSA. The ends lost 3 bases at V and 6 bases at J; junction bases unmatched: 9. CDR3 region: CASSFGRAGGPDTQYF. CDR3 nucleotide sequence: TGTGCCAGCAGCTTCGGGAGAGCGGGGGGGCCGGATACGCAGTATTTT.

This clone turned up a few times. This chain connects TRBV28 to TRBJ1-2; 7 nucleotides match TRBD1. The CDR3 covers 14 residues. The V segment lost 1 base and the J segment 4 bases; nucleotides outside the gene matches: 3. Germline V gene lookup returns CDR1 MDHEN and CDR2 SYDVKM. In DNA form, the CDR3 reads TGTGCCAGCAGTTTATCTGGGACAGCCTATGGCTACACCTTC. Its protein product is CASSLSGTAYGYTF.

The chain carries TRBV7-8 and TRBJ1-2; perhaps TRBD1 as D (5 bases). The CDR3 extends over 15 amino acids. V lost 1 base to trimming and J lost 4 bases, with 13 bases between them. CDR1 and CDR2 (germline): SGHVS, FQNEAQ. The CDR3 DNA reads as TGTGCCAGCAGCTTAGAGGGGCCTCCTGTCTATGGCTACACCTTC. Protein product: CASSLEGPPVYGYTF.

This chain joins TRBV19 and TRBJ2-7; D is perhaps TRBD1 (5 bases). Trimming removed 7 bases at V and 2 bases at J, with 12 bases between. Per the germline V gene, CDR1 is LNHDA and CDR2 is SQIVND (reference sequence). The length of the CDR3 is 13 residues. CDR3 sequence reads: CASMVSDTYEQYF. The DNA for the CDR3 is TGTGCCAGTATGGTTTCGGACACCTACGAGCAGTACTTC.

This clone was counted a few times. The rearrangement uses TRBV7-6 and TRBJ1-2; tentative D call: TRBD1 (6 bases). The germline V and J ends were trimmed by 7 bases and 0 bases, with 18 bases remaining between them. The CDR3 consists of 16 residues. The germline V gene has CDR1 SGHVS and CDR2 FNYEAQ. DNA of the CDR3: TGTGCCAGCACCACCGGGCGGACAGATTCTAACTATGGCTACACCTTC. This translates into CASTTGRTDSNYGYTF.

The chain joins TRBV28 to TRBJ1-6; perhaps TRBD1 as D (6 bases). Germline CDR1 and CDR2: MDHEN and SYDVKM. CDR3 length equals 14 residues. V was clipped by 7 bases and J by 8 bases, with 15 bases between them. The CDR3 sequence: CASKIRGGYSPLHF. CDR3 coding DNA: TGTGCCAGCAAAATCAGGGGAGGGTATTCACCCCTCCACTTT.

The chain uses TRBV15 and TRBJ1-2; TRBD1 matches at 8 bases. With 4 bases clipped from V and 2 bases from J, the junction kept 3 bases outside the gene matches. The CDR3 runs to 14 residues. CDR1 is LNHNV and CDR2 is YYDKDF in the germline V gene (reference sequence). The CDR3 spells CATSTQGANYGYTF. DNA of the CDR3: TGTGCCACCAGCACCCAGGGGGCGAACTATGGCTACACCTTC.